This T cell receptor (beta chain) is from a study of human T cells and chemical hapten exposure. TCRdb called the RACE reads again in MiXCR, with one record for every CDR3 protein. This table holds about 360,000 distinct CDR3 sequences, approximately 5% found once. The ends were cut back, 8 bases at V and 3 bases at J, with 14 bases in the middle. This CDR3 is 14 amino acids long. Looked up from germline, CDR1 is MGHRA and CDR2 is YSYEKL. Stated time point: patch test 1, 2 weeks after DPC sensitization. Treatment specified: therapeutic diphenylcyclopropenone sensitization with weekly scalp DPC. The specimen comprised whole blood, sampled in connection with sensitization to the hapten diphenylcyclopropenone (DPC). The receptor comes from a woman in her forties or fifties with alopecia areata. Some clones in this sample may be carry-over from other donors' samples. The chain recombines TRBV4-1 with TRBJ1-3; the D gene is possibly TRBD1 (5 bases). CDR3 protein: CASQVQDSGNTIYF. The DNA for the CDR3 is TGCGCCAGCCAGGTACAGGATAGTGGAAACACCATATATTTT.